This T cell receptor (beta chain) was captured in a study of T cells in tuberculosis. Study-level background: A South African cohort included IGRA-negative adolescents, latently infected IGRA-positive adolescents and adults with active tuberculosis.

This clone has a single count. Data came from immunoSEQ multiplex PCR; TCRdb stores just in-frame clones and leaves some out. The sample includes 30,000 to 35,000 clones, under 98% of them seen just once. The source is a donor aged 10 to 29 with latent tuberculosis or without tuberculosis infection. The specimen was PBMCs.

Here the CDR3 DNA reads TGCGCCAGCAGCTTATTAGGGGCAGATGAGCAGTTCTTC. This sequence encodes CASSLLGADEQFF. The chain has TRBV5-1 and TRBJ2-1; D is possibly TRBD1 (5 bases). The CDR3 length is 13 residues. V shed 2 bases and J shed 8 bases, with 11 bases lying between them. Germline V gives CDR1 SGHRS, CDR2 YFSETQ.